The 6 T cell receptor beta chains below were found in one sample sequenced in a study of blood T cells in healthy people across ages. Using a J-beta primer mix together with a sample-barcoded 5' primer, a second PCR was run for 7 to 11 cycles. TCRdb analysed the 5' RACE reads with MiXCR anew, one entry per CDR3 protein. The table has 650,000 to 700,000 distinct CDR3 sequences, under 65% seen once; the top ten hold approximately 13%. Input material: blood. The receptors here all came from an elderly woman in good health.

The chain carries TRBV7-2 and TRBJ2-5; D not resolved. Germline V gene data show CDR1 as SGHTA and CDR2 as FQGNSA. The CDR3 contains 17 residues. V was trimmed by 5 bases and J by 0 bases, leaving 19 bases between them. In DNA form, the CDR3 reads TGTACCAGCAGCCGATATTCTGGGCTCGTGTACCAAGAGACCCAGTACTTC. This gives the protein CTSSRYSGLVYQETQYF. The whole variable domain, filled in from reference TRBV7-2 and TRBJ2-5, reads GAGVSQSPSNKVTEKGKDVELRCDPISGHTALYWYRQSLGQGLEFLIYFQGNSAPDKSGLPSDRFSAERTGGSVSTLTIQRTQQEDSAVYLCTSSRYSGLVYQETQYFGPGTRLLVL.

This clonotype was counted ten times or more. The CDR3 DNA reads TGTGCCAGCAGACCGTCTCTAGCGAGCACAGATACGCAGTATTTT. Translating it yields CASRPSLASTDTQYF. The chain joins TRBV12-3 or TRBV12-4 to TRBJ2-3; a weak D match, TRBD2 (6 bases). This CDR3 region has 15 residues. Trimming stripped 6 bases from V and 0 bases from J, with 13 bases between.

This chain links TRBV6-5 with TRBJ2-3, with a weak D call TRBD1 (5 bases). Germline CDR1 and CDR2: MNHEY and SVGAGI. The CDR3 totals 15 residues. The V end was cut by 1 base, the J end by 0 bases, with 8 bases between. The CDR3: CASSYYRGSTDTQYF. DNA for the CDR3: TGTGCCAGCAGTTACTATAGGGGAAGCACAGATACGCAGTATTTT.

This clonotype was observed a handful of times. The rearrangement joins TRBV18 to TRBJ2-7; TRBD1 agrees at 9 bases. Germline-derived CDR1 and CDR2 are KGHSH and LQKENI. The length of the CDR3 is 16 residues. Unmatched junction bases numbered 7, after V lost 0 bases and J lost 4 bases. CDR3 nucleotides: TGTGCCAGCTCACCACCTGGGACAGGGACTCTATACGAGCAGTACTTC. Its protein product is CASSPPGTGTLYEQYF.

This clonotype was observed at least ten times. The chain uses TRBV12-3 or TRBV12-4 and TRBJ2-3; D is ambiguous. The germline V and J ends were trimmed by 2 bases and 1 base, with 4 bases remaining between them. This CDR3 region has 13 residues. The CDR3 loop reads CASSLRGTDTQYF. The CDR3 DNA reads as TGTGCCAGCAGTTTAAGGGGCACAGATACGCAGTATTTT.

CDR3 in DNA: TGTGCCAGCAGCCTCCTATACGATGAGCAGTTCTTC. Translation gives CASSLLYDEQFF. This chain links TRBV11-3 with TRBJ2-1; D not resolved. Trimming removed 5 bases at V and 8 bases at J, with 10 bases between. The germline CDR1 and CDR2 sequences are SGHNT and YENEEA. The CDR3 length is 12 residues. The complete variable domain, with remaining parts taken from reference TRBV11-3 and TRBJ2-1, reads EAGVVQSPRYKIIEKKQPVAFWCNPISGHNTLYWYLQNLGQGPELLIRYENEEAVDDSQLPKDRFSAERLKGVDSTLKIQPAELGDSAVYLCASSLLYDEQFFGPGTRLTVL.